This T cell receptor (beta chain) was obtained from a study of CD8 T cells in ankylosing spondylitis. For TCR beta, libraries came from quantitative 5'-RACE with molecular barcodes. TCRdb ran MiXCR on the 5' RACE reads and lists one entry per CDR3 protein. This sample yields roughly 240,000 distinct CDR3 sequences, of which 32% are seen a single time; about 4.2% belongs to the top ten. Findings and caveats of the study: Reportedly, disease-linked clones are significantly enriched in ankylosing spondylitis patients' matched synovial fluid. Prior literature has documented some motif variants in synovial fluid and blood from reactive arthritis. Ankylosing spondylitis blood appeared to carry a characteristic TCR beta motif of several highly homologous variants.

As to this clonotype: Its antigen is as yet unknown.

This TCR was sampled from a male donor with ankylosing spondylitis or in good health (not recorded which). The specimen sequenced was blood, either unsorted or a sorted T cell fraction (not recorded which).

The CDR3 here is CASSRNTGGAYEQYF. The CDR3 nucleotides read TGTGCCAGCAGCCGTAATACAGGGGGTGCCTACGAGCAGTACTTC. This chain joins TRBV12-3 or TRBV12-4 and TRBJ2-7, with 8 bases matching TRBD1. The CDR3 is made up of 15 amino acids. V shed 6 bases and J 2 bases; nucleotides not matched to a gene: 9.